The clone carrying this TCR beta chain was counted ten times or more. Its antigen is still unknown. The data are from a study of regulatory T cells in long-lasting Graves disease. Across the study: Newly diagnosed Graves' patients had under 3 months of antithyroid drugs. Notes on the study in general: With persistent disease, TRBV28, TRBJ1-2 and TRBJ2-5 were the favored segments.

Indicated time point: newly diagnosed GD, antithyroid drugs for less than 3 months. Scientists built the TCR library using RNA that was extracted from PBMCs. Relying on iRepertoire HTBI primers and Arm-PCR of CDR3 regions, the team built TCR beta libraries. TCRdb reprocessed the multiplex PCR reads with MiXCR, giving one entry per CDR3 protein. The profile shows hundreds of thousands of distinct CDR3 sequences, roughly 16% of them singletons. V dropped 6 bases and J dropped 6 bases, with 12 bases sitting between them. Germline V gives CDR1 SGHAT, CDR2 FQNNGV. The CDR3 is 14 residues long. The same data also went into a second study, on T cells in Graves' hyperthyroidism and ophthalmopathy. That work states: Researchers barred patients who had uncontrolled infection, other autoimmune disease, pregnancy or lactation. Initially, a first-round RT-PCR of the TCR CDR3 employed the HTBI primer set.

The chain uses TRBV11-2 and TRBJ1-6; no clear D. The sequence came from a woman aged 40-60 years with Graves disease. Sample: peripheral blood mononuclear cells (PBMCs), taken at new diagnosis, from a patient treated with antithyroid drugs. The CDR3 DNA follows: TGTGCCAGCAGAGATGTGCGGAGTAATTCACCCCTCCACTTT. Residues: CASRDVRSNSPLHF.